The 28 T cell receptor beta chains in this list originate from one sample, sequenced in a study of CD8 T cells in Susac syndrome. The RNA input was about 0.5 to 1 ug, and it was reverse transcribed with random hexamers. One entry per CDR3 protein, called by TCRdb with MiXCR from the immunoSEQ multiplex PCR reads. Found here are over 100,000 distinct CDR3 sequences, around 92% of them singletons; the top ten hold around 0.12%. Sequencing was done on a sample of CD8+ T cells from PBMCs. All receptors come from a human donor in good health.

This clonotype came up once. The chain carries TRBV4-2 and TRBJ2-5, with D hard to call. Trimming removed 5 bases at V and 3 bases at J, with 16 bases between. The CDR3 contains 15 residues. The germline V gene has CDR1 LGHNA and CDR2 YNFKEQ. The CDR3 coding sequence is TGTGCCAGCAGCGCCCAGGACGGAAAGGAAGAGACCCAGTACTTC. Translated: CASSAQDGKEETQYF.

The chain employs TRBV20-1 and TRBJ1-1, with unresolved D. CDR1 is DFQATT, CDR2 SNEGSKA, per germline (reference sequence). The CDR3 has 12 amino acids. Trimming pared 5 bases from V and 4 bases from J, leaving 11 bases between. CDR3 in DNA: TGCAGTGCTCTGCGAAGCGGCACTGAAGCTTTCTTT. This codes for CSALRSGTEAFF.

CDR3 sequence reads: CSVELDRGGTEAFF. CDR3 in DNA: TGCAGCGTTGAATTGGACAGGGGTGGCACTGAAGCTTTCTTT. This sequence joins TRBV29-1 and TRBJ1-1, with 9 bases matching TRBD1. The junction had 5 bases not matched to a gene; V was cut back by 2 bases and J by 4 bases. This CDR3 spans 14 amino acids. Germline V CDR1 and CDR2: SQVTM, ANQGSEA. Full variable domain (rest looked up from reference TRBV29-1 and TRBJ1-1): SAVISQKPSRDICQRGTSLTIQCQVDSQVTMMFWYRQQPGQSLTLIATANQGSEATYESGFVIDKFPISRPNLTFSTLTVSNMSPEDSSIYLCSVELDRGGTEAFFGQGTRLTVV.

The DNA for the CDR3 is TGTGCCAGCAGCCTTTGGGGCGGCGGGGGGAATGAGCAGTTCTTC. Its translation: CASSLWGGGGNEQFF. The chain carries TRBV7-3 and TRBJ2-1; 8 bases map to TRBD2. CDR1 is SGHTA, CDR2 FQGTGA, per germline. The CDR3 has 15 amino acids. The V and J ends lost 5 bases and 7 bases, in that order; junction bases with no gene match: 10.

The count of this clonotype is one. The gene calls are TRBV3-1 and TRBJ2-7, with D unclear. In germline, CDR1 is LGHDT, CDR2 YNNKEL (reference sequence). V dropped 1 base and J dropped 4 bases, with 14 bases sitting between them. The length of the CDR3 is 15 residues. The CDR3 spells CASSQANIGPYEQYF. CDR3 nucleotide sequence: TGTGCCAGCAGCCAAGCTAACATAGGACCTTACGAGCAGTACTTC.

The V and J genes are TRBV29-1 and TRBJ2-7; TRBD1 aligns across 7 bases. V trimming: 5 bases; J trimming: 2 bases; junction bases outside the gene matches: 3. There are 12 residues in the CDR3. The germline CDR1 and CDR2 sequences are SQVTM and ANQGSEA. CDR3 sequence: CSVWGTAYEQYF. The DNA of the CDR3 is TGCAGCGTTTGGGGGACAGCCTACGAGCAGTACTTC.

The chain has TRBV5-1 and TRBJ1-2; TRBD1 is a possible D gene (6 bases). This CDR3 contains 14 residues. Germline assignment: CDR1 SGHRS and CDR2 YFSETQ. The V gene lost 3 bases and the J gene lost 2 bases, with 11 bases spanning the gap. CDR3 sequence: CASSSGQTNYGYTF. The CDR3 DNA is TGCGCCAGCAGCTCGGGACAAACGAACTATGGCTACACCTTC.

This clonotype was seen a single time. The chain combines TRBV5-6 with TRBJ2-7; D possibly corresponds to TRBD2 (5 bases). There are 14 residues in the CDR3. The germline V and J ends were trimmed by 5 bases and 2 bases, with 14 bases remaining between them. Germline V gene sequence: CDR1 SGHDT, CDR2 YYEEEE. The CDR3 here is CASSLPGLAYEQYF. The DNA of the CDR3 is TGTGCCAGCAGTTTACCGGGATTAGCCTACGAGCAGTACTTC.

This clonotype was detected a few times. This rearrangement joins TRBV29-1 to TRBJ2-4; 9 bases are a match to TRBD1. The germline gives CDR1 SQVTM, CDR2 ANQGSEA. The J segment lost 3 bases and the V segment lost 3 bases, leaving 0 bases of the junction unmatched. This CDR3 spans 13 amino acids. The CDR3 spells CSVEGQGKNIQYF. The CDR3 DNA is TGCAGCGTTGAGGGACAGGGCAAAAACATTCAGTACTTC. Complete variable domain (other parts from reference TRBV29-1 and TRBJ2-4): SAVISQKPSRDICQRGTSLTIQCQVDSQVTMMFWYRQQPGQSLTLIATANQGSEATYESGFVIDKFPISRPNLTFSTLTVSNMSPEDSSIYLCSVEGQGKNIQYFGAGTRLSVL.

The CDR3 nucleotides read TGCAGTGCTAGAGATCAAGGAAGGCTGTTTTTT. Translated, it gives CSARDQGRLFF. J is TRBJ2-2 and V is TRBV20-1; no clear D. This CDR3 contains 11 residues. Looked up from germline, CDR1 is DFQATT and CDR2 is SNEGSKA (reference sequence). V was pared by 0 bases and J by 13 bases, with 9 bases between.

Written as DNA, the CDR3 is TGTGCCAGCAGCCCTCGACTTTCCGGGACACAAGCCGGGGAGCTGTTTTTT. Its translation: CASSPRLSGTQAGELFF. This sequence joins TRBV7-6 and TRBJ2-2, with a tentative D call TRBD1 (6 bases). Germline CDR1 and CDR2: SGHVS and FNYEAQ. The ends were cut back, 5 bases at V and 6 bases at J, with 22 bases in the middle. This CDR3 region has 17 residues.

J is TRBJ2-7 and V is TRBV7-2; the D gene is possibly TRBD2 (5 bases). Trimming stripped 4 bases from V and 5 bases from J, with 18 bases between. Germline values: CDR1 SGHTA, CDR2 FQGNSA. This CDR3 spans 15 amino acids. This CDR3 is CASSSMWTLANEQYF. DNA for the CDR3: TGTGCCAGCAGCTCAATGTGGACCCTAGCTAACGAGCAGTACTTC. Drawing the rest from reference TRBV7-2 and TRBJ2-7, the complete variable domain is GAGVSQSPSNKVTEKGKDVELRCDPISGHTALYWYRQSLGQGLEFLIYFQGNSAPDKSGLPSDRFSAERTGGSVSTLTIQRTQQEDSAVYLCASSSMWTLANEQYFGPGTRLTVT.

V gene TRBV7-8 combines with J gene TRBJ1-2; D not certain. V lost 0 bases, J lost 1 base, and 6 bases lay in between. This CDR3 region has 14 residues. The germline V gene has CDR1 SGHVS and CDR2 FQNEAQ. Here the CDR3 reads CASSLAGLNYGYTF. The CDR3 nucleotides read TGTGCCAGCAGCTTAGCAGGGCTTAACTATGGCTACACCTTC. Supplemented by reference TRBV7-8 and TRBJ1-2, the full variable domain reads GAGVSQSPRYKVAKRGQDVALRCDPISGHVSLFWYQQALGQGPEFLTYFQNEAQLDKSGLPSDRFFAERPEGSVSTLKIQRTQQEDSAVYLCASSLAGLNYGYTFGSGTRLTVV.

The rearrangement uses TRBV12-3 or TRBV12-4 and TRBJ1-2; perhaps TRBD1 as D (6 bases). Trimming stripped 5 bases from V and 4 bases from J, with 17 bases between. This CDR3 has 15 residues. Here the CDR3 reads CASSQPRGPSYGYTF. Written as DNA, the CDR3 is TGTGCCAGCAGTCAGCCCAGGGGTCCGTCCTATGGCTACACCTTC.

The chain links TRBV12-3 or TRBV12-4 to TRBJ1-1; the match to TRBD1 covers 7 bases. The CDR3 has 13 residues. With V trimmed by 6 bases and J by 7 bases, 8 bases remained unmatched. The CDR3 region is CASREQGRNEAFF. The CDR3 DNA reads TGTGCCAGCAGGGAACAGGGGAGGAATGAAGCTTTCTTT.

The chain couples TRBV4-3 to TRBJ1-2; D possibly corresponds to TRBD1 (5 bases). Germline assignment: CDR1 LGHNA and CDR2 YSLEER. V lost 0 bases, J lost 4 bases, and 12 bases lay in between. The CDR3 consists of 15 residues. The CDR3 region has the DNA TGCGCCAGCAGCCAAGATACCCTGGGGACCTATGGCTACACCTTC. Translated, it gives CASSQDTLGTYGYTF.

V usage is TRBV30 and J usage is TRBJ2-5, with a tentative D call TRBD1 (5 bases). This CDR3 contains 17 residues. With 1 base removed from V and 2 bases from J, the gap between germline ends came to 20 bases. Germline V gives CDR1 GTSNPN, CDR2 SVGIG (reference sequence). Here the CDR3 DNA reads TGTGCCTGGAGTGCCCCTTTACCGACAGTTAGACAAGAGACCCAGTACTTC. Translated, it gives CAWSAPLPTVRQETQYF.

The gene calls are TRBV12-3 or TRBV12-4 and TRBJ1-6; no firm D call. Deletions cut 4 bases from V and 6 bases from J, with 1 base between. This CDR3 region has 11 residues. The DNA for the CDR3 is TGTGCCAGCAGTTCTAATTCACCCCTCCACTTT. Residues: CASSSNSPLHF.

The chain couples TRBV6-2 or TRBV6-3 to TRBJ2-1, with D perhaps matching TRBD1 (5 bases). The CDR3 is 12 residues long. V lost 6 bases, J lost 8 bases, and 11 bases lay in between. CDR1 is MNHEY and CDR2 is SVGEGT in the germline V gene. The CDR3 protein is CASRNRRDEQFF. Written as DNA, the CDR3 is TGTGCCAGCAGGAACAGGCGTGATGAGCAGTTCTTC.

This clonotype was recorded once. The chain joins TRBV5-6 to TRBJ2-1, with 7 nucleotides matching TRBD1. Germline V gives CDR1 SGHDT, CDR2 YYEEEE. V shed 1 base, J shed 6 bases, and the junction held 4 bases outside the gene matches. CDR3 length equals 14 residues. CDR3 loop: CASSLRGLGNEQFF. The DNA for the CDR3 is TGTGCCAGCAGCTTGAGGGGGCTCGGCAATGAGCAGTTCTTC. Based on the CDR3 plus reference TRBV5-6 and TRBJ2-1, the full variable domain is DAGVTQSPTHLIKTRGQQVTLRCSPKSGHDTVSWYQQALGQGPQFIFQYYEEEERQRGNFPDRFSGHQFPNYSSELNVNALLLGDSALYLCASSLRGLGNEQFFGPGTRLTVL.

The chain recombines TRBV7-9 with TRBJ2-1; D is perhaps TRBD2 (5 bases). Trimming took off 5 bases at V and 5 bases at J, with 16 bases between the two ends. This CDR3 comprises 15 residues. Per germline, CDR1 SEHNR and CDR2 FQNEAQ (reference sequence). CDR3 protein: CASSPRPGINNEQFF. The CDR3 DNA reads as TGTGCCAGCAGCCCAAGACCCGGGATAAACAATGAGCAGTTCTTC.

The V call is TRBV5-1, the J call TRBJ2-1; D remains unclear. The germline CDR1 and CDR2 sequences are SGHRS and YFSETQ. The CDR3 covers 13 residues. Trimming stripped 0 bases from V and 6 bases from J, with 7 bases between. The CDR3, as DNA: TGCGCCAGCAGCTTGGCTCCAGGCAATGAGCAGTTCTTC. Translating gives CASSLAPGNEQFF.

This clonotype was detected once. The rearrangement joins TRBV14 to TRBJ1-1; no definite D call. Germline CDR1 SGHDN, CDR2 FVKESK. Trimming stripped 1 base from V and 8 bases from J, with 20 bases between. The CDR3 extends over 16 amino acids. The CDR3: CASSQAPGSNTWEAFF. The CDR3 DNA sequence: TGTGCCAGCAGCCAAGCACCAGGCAGTAACACTTGGGAAGCTTTCTTT.

V usage is TRBV5-1 and J usage is TRBJ2-5; 7 bases line up with TRBD1. This CDR3 has 11 residues. V lost 6 bases, J lost 5 bases, and 1 base stayed unmatched. CDR1 SGHRS and CDR2 YFSETQ come from the germline V gene. The CDR3 loop reads CASTQGETQYF. CDR3 coding DNA: TGCGCCAGCACACAGGGGGAGACCCAGTACTTC.

This rearrangement joins TRBV3-1 to TRBJ2-1; no definite D call. The V end was cut by 0 bases, the J end by 11 bases, with 8 bases between. The CDR3 covers 12 residues. Germline V CDR1 and CDR2: LGHDT, YNNKEL (reference sequence). CDR3 DNA: TGTGCCAGCAGCCAAGATTTAATTCAGCAGTTCTTC. Amino acids: CASSQDLIQQFF.

The chain links TRBV6-2 or TRBV6-3 to TRBJ2-7, with D unresolved. CDR1 and CDR2 from the germline V gene are MNHEY and SVGEGT. V dropped 8 bases and J dropped 2 bases, with 13 bases sitting between them. This CDR3 has 13 amino acids. DNA of the CDR3: TGTGCCAGCCGGGTCCGGCTAGCCTACGAGCAGTACTTC. Translated: CASRVRLAYEQYF.

The V and J genes are TRBV4-3 and TRBJ1-1; no clear D. With 0 bases removed from V and 6 bases from J, the gap between germline ends came to 14 bases. CDR3 length: 15 amino acids. Germline V gives CDR1 LGHNA, CDR2 YSLEER. The CDR3 reads CASSQEGPGGAEAFF. CDR3 nucleotides: TGCGCCAGCAGCCAAGAGGGTCCAGGTGGCGCTGAAGCTTTCTTT.

The V call is TRBV19, the J call TRBJ2-7; D might be TRBD1 (5 bases). Trimming shortened V by 8 bases and J by 7 bases, and 24 bases separated the two germline ends. This CDR3 spans 15 amino acids. Germline CDR1 LNHDA, CDR2 SQIVND (reference sequence). CDR3 nucleotide sequence: TGTGCCAGTTGCCGGCAAGGCACAGGCGTCGAGGAGCAGTACTTC. Protein product: CASCRQGTGVEEQYF.